The 28 T cell receptor beta chains in this list originate from one sample, sequenced in a study of cytotoxic CD8 clonotypes in ibrutinib-treated CLL. The repertoire was sequenced with immunoSEQ multiplex PCR; TCRdb's copy has only in-frame clones and lacks some. The sample has 30,000 or so clones, roughly 60% seen once; the top ten hold 13% to 15%. The sequencing used PBMCs, collected before ibrutinib treatment. Receptors originate from a human donor with chronic lymphocytic leukemia.

The J gene is TRBJ2-1, the V gene TRBV13, with a possible D match to TRBD1 (5 bases). The length of the CDR3 is 14 residues. Germline V gene sequence: CDR1 PRHDT, CDR2 FYEKMQ (reference sequence). Between the trimmed V and J ends, which lost 2 bases and 8 bases, there was a span of 13 bases. CDR3 nucleotide sequence: TGTGCCAGCAGCTTAATTGGGGCGGCTCATGAGCAGTTCTTC. It translates to CASSLIGAAHEQFF.

V gene TRBV11-2 combines with J gene TRBJ1-2, with D hard to call. This CDR3 has 13 residues. V was trimmed by 2 bases and J by 5 bases, leaving 9 bases between them. Germline CDR1 is SGHAT and CDR2 is FQNNGV. The CDR3 reads CASSLNGRYGYTF. In nucleotides, the CDR3 is TGTGCCAGCAGCTTAAACGGGAGATATGGCTACACCTTC.

The chain employs TRBV27 and TRBJ2-3, with 7 bases fitting TRBD1. This CDR3 has 15 residues. Per the germline V gene, CDR1 is MNHEY and CDR2 is SMNVEV (reference sequence). V shed 4 bases and J 2 bases; nucleotides not matched to a gene: 6. The CDR3 bases are TGTGCCAGCAGTTCCAGGGGGTGGGTCACAGATACGCAGTATTTT. Translation gives CASSSRGWVTDTQYF.

The chain links TRBV5-1 to TRBJ1-1; D remains ambiguous. Trimming stripped 3 bases from V and 2 bases from J, with 11 bases between. Germline V lookup: CDR1 SGHRS, CDR2 YFSETQ. The CDR3 extends over 14 amino acids. The CDR3 loop reads CASSSRHGNTEAFF. In nucleotides, the CDR3 is TGCGCCAGCAGCTCCCGACATGGTAACACTGAAGCTTTCTTT.

This clone was detected only a few times. The chain is built from TRBV18 and TRBJ1-2, with 9 bases fitting TRBD1. With 0 bases clipped from V and 8 bases from J, the junction kept 1 base outside the gene matches. Per germline, CDR1 KGHSH and CDR2 LQKENI. This CDR3 is 13 amino acids long. The chain's CDR3 is CASSPPGTGGYTF. The DNA for the CDR3 is TGTGCCAGCTCACCACCGGGGACAGGGGGCTACACCTTC. The full variable domain, in which reference TRBV18 and TRBJ1-2 provide the parts outside the CDR3, is NAGVMQNPRHLVRRRGQEARLRCSPMKGHSHVYWYRQLPEEGLKFMVYLQKENIIDESGMPKERFSAEFPKEGPSILRIQQVVRGDSAAYFCASSPPGTGGYTFGSGTRLTVV.

This clone was seen a single time. This chain joins TRBV5-8 and TRBJ2-3; TRBD2 is a possible D gene (6 bases). CDR3 size: 15 residues. The V and J ends lost 4 bases and 2 bases respectively, with 14 bases between them. Looked up from germline, CDR1 is SGHTS and CDR2 is YDEGEE. CDR3 region: CASSRSGDSTDTQYF. In DNA form, the CDR3 reads TGTGCCAGCAGCCGTAGTGGGGACTCCACAGATACGCAGTATTTT.

In this sample, this clone turned up a few times. V is TRBV28 and J is TRBJ2-1; D is ambiguous. Per the germline V gene, CDR1 is MDHEN and CDR2 is SYDVKM. V was clipped by 6 bases and J by 0 bases, with 9 bases between them. The CDR3 contains 14 residues. The CDR3 coding sequence is TGTGCCAGCAGCCCGGAGAGCTCCTACAATGAGCAGTTCTTC. It encodes CASSPESSYNEQFF.

Within the sample, this clone is medium-sized. The chain uses TRBV5-6 and TRBJ1-2; D is perhaps TRBD1 (6 bases). V was shortened by 4 bases and J by 8 bases, with 15 bases between the two germline ends. The CDR3 has 13 amino acids. Germline values: CDR1 SGHDT, CDR2 YYEEEE. The CDR3 loop is CASSHRVLRGYTF. The DNA for the CDR3 is TGTGCCAGCAGCCACAGGGTTCTGCGGGGCTACACCTTC.

This clone was observed a few times. The rearrangement joins TRBV18 to TRBJ2-5, with D perhaps TRBD1 (6 bases). The V and J ends lost 6 bases and 2 bases respectively, with 16 bases between them. Per the germline V gene, CDR1 is KGHSH and CDR2 is LQKENI. The CDR3 contains 15 residues. Written as DNA, the CDR3 is TGTGCCAGCTCCCCGATCAGGGGTGGGCAAGAGACCCAGTACTTC. Encoded protein: CASSPIRGGQETQYF.

The chain carries TRBV28 and TRBJ2-1; perhaps TRBD2 as D (6 bases). The CDR3 is made up of 16 amino acids. CDR1 is MDHEN, CDR2 SYDVKM, per germline. Trimming left V 10 bases short and J 1 base short, with 20 bases between. The DNA for the CDR3 is TGTGCCAAGAGACAGTGGACCGGGAGATCCTACAATGAGCAGTTCTTC. Translated, it gives CAKRQWTGRSYNEQFF.

The V call is TRBV28, the J call TRBJ2-5, with TRBD1 as a possible D gene (8 bases). Germline V gives CDR1 MDHEN, CDR2 SYDVKM. This CDR3 region has 17 residues. Trimming pared 5 bases from V and 2 bases from J, leaving 21 bases between. The CDR3 sequence is CASSPRTGRGDQETQYF. The CDR3 nucleotides read TGTGCCAGCAGTCCAAGGACAGGGAGGGGAGATCAAGAGACCCAGTACTTC.

The chain's CDR3 is CASSPTGAAYEQYF. CDR3 DNA sequence: TGTGCCAGCTCACCAACGGGGGCCGCCTACGAGCAGTACTTC. The chain employs TRBV18 and TRBJ2-7; the D call may be TRBD1 or TRBD2 (6 bases each). Germline CDR1 and CDR2: KGHSH and LQKENI. V dropped 2 bases and J dropped 2 bases, with 10 bases sitting between them. The CDR3 consists of 14 residues.

This clone appeared a few times. The rearrangement links TRBV18 to TRBJ1-1; no firm D call. Germline assignment: CDR1 KGHSH and CDR2 LQKENI. This CDR3 is built from 13 residues. Trimming pared 4 bases from V and 0 bases from J, leaving 6 bases between. CDR3: CASSQGLNTEAFF. Here the CDR3 DNA reads TGTGCCAGCTCACAAGGGTTGAACACTGAAGCTTTCTTT.

This chain connects TRBV4-1 to TRBJ2-1; D may be TRBD1 or TRBD2 (6 bases each). The germline gives CDR1 MGHRA, CDR2 YSYEKL. V was shortened by 5 bases and J by 10 bases, with 9 bases between the two germline ends. This CDR3 has 11 amino acids. The CDR3: CASSEGGEQFF. The CDR3 DNA reads as TGCGCCAGCAGCGAAGGGGGGGAGCAGTTCTTC.

V and J are TRBV6-1 and TRBJ2-5; D ambiguous. Per the germline V gene, CDR1 is MNHNS and CDR2 is SASEGT. The CDR3 loop spans 13 amino acids. V was clipped by 2 bases and J by 0 bases, with 4 bases between them. The DNA of the CDR3 is TGTGCCAGCAGTGAACCCAACCAAGAGACCCAGTACTTC. Its protein is CASSEPNQETQYF.

V is TRBV27 and J is TRBJ2-7; D is ambiguous. CDR1 is MNHEY and CDR2 is SMNVEV in the germline V gene (reference sequence). Trimming shortened V by 3 bases and J by 3 bases, and 3 bases separated the two germline ends. The CDR3 has 11 residues. The DNA of the CDR3 is TGTGCCAGCAGTTTTGGCTACGAGCAGTACTTC. Translated: CASSFGYEQYF.

For the CDR3, the DNA is TGCGCCAGCAGCCAAGATCCACGAGGGATCCCCTACGAGCAGTACTTC. It yields the protein CASSQDPRGIPYEQYF. V and J are TRBV4-1 and TRBJ2-7, with D tentatively TRBD2 (5 bases). V was trimmed by 0 bases and J by 2 bases, leaving 14 bases between them. Germline CDR1 is MGHRA and CDR2 is YSYEKL. This CDR3 comprises 16 residues.

Written as DNA, the CDR3 is TGTGCCAGCAGTCTATCGCCCAGACCCTACGAGCAGTACTTC. Translating gives CASSLSPRPYEQYF. This chain links TRBV14 with TRBJ2-7; the D is unclear. The V end lost 6 bases, the J end lost 2 bases, and 14 bases lay between the germline ends. This CDR3 is built from 14 residues. CDR1 SGHDN and CDR2 FVKESK come from the germline V gene.

The chain combines TRBV5-1 with TRBJ2-7; D is possibly TRBD2 (6 bases). From germline, CDR1 is SGHRS and CDR2 YFSETQ. The CDR3 contains 13 residues. V was clipped by 7 bases and J by 1 base, with 12 bases between them. CDR3 sequence reads: CASGSGTSYEQYF. For the CDR3, the DNA is TGCGCCAGCGGGTCCGGGACTTCCTACGAGCAGTACTTC. The variable domain in full, completed from reference TRBV5-1 and TRBJ2-7, reads KAGVTQTPRYLIKTRGQQVTLSCSPISGHRSVSWYQQTPGQGLQFLFEYFSETQRNKGNFPGRFSGRQFSNSRSEMNVSTLELGDSALYLCASGSGTSYEQYFGPGTRLTVT.

This sequence joins TRBV9 and TRBJ2-2; tentative D call: TRBD2 (6 bases). Per germline, CDR1 SGDLS and CDR2 YYNGEE. The CDR3 has 14 residues. The V end was cut by 1 base, the J end by 6 bases, with 10 bases between. CDR3 coding DNA: TGTGCCAGCAGCGTATCCGGAGGGTCCGGGGAGCTGTTTTTT. Its protein is CASSVSGGSGELFF.

This clone has only a few counts. The gene calls are TRBV4-1 and TRBJ1-6; tentatively, D is TRBD1 (6 bases). Per the germline V gene, CDR1 is MGHRA and CDR2 is YSYEKL. The CDR3 length is 16 residues. The V end was cut by 0 bases, the J end by 9 bases, with 15 bases between. For the CDR3, the DNA is TGCGCCAGCAGCCAAGAGGGGGGCAAAAGTCGTTCACCCCTCCACTTT. Translated: CASSQEGGKSRSPLHF.

The genes are TRBV18 and TRBJ2-7, with D perhaps matching TRBD1 (6 bases). CDR1 and CDR2 (germline): KGHSH, LQKENI. V lost 3 bases to trimming and J lost 4 bases, with 25 bases between them. The CDR3 spans 18 residues. The CDR3: CASSPPAQGSVPTYEQYF. Here the CDR3 DNA reads TGTGCCAGCTCACCCCCGGCTCAGGGGTCCGTACCGACATACGAGCAGTACTTC.

The gene calls are TRBV6-5 and TRBJ1-2; D unresolved. V was clipped by 5 bases and J by 6 bases, with 16 bases between them. Germline assignment: CDR1 MNHEY and CDR2 SVGAGI. The CDR3 sequence is 14 residues long. CDR3 sequence: CASSLQGGGDGYTF. DNA for the CDR3: TGTGCCAGCAGTCTTCAAGGCGGTGGGGATGGCTACACCTTC.

V gene TRBV2 combines with J gene TRBJ1-2; TRBD1 matches at 7 bases. Per the germline V gene, CDR1 is SNHLY and CDR2 is FYNNEI. The CDR3 runs 14 residues. V lost 6 bases and J lost 6; bases outside the gene matches: 10. The chain's CDR3 is CASRGDSRGNGYTF. Written as DNA, the CDR3 is TGTGCCAGCAGAGGGGACAGCAGAGGAAATGGCTACACCTTC.

This rearrangement joins TRBV7-3 to TRBJ1-6; D remains unclear. CDR1 is SGHTA and CDR2 is FQGTGA in the germline V gene. The CDR3 totals 13 residues. Between the trimmed V and J ends, which lost 1 base and 7 bases, there was a span of 5 bases. The CDR3 nucleotides read TGTGCCAGCAGCTTAAGTTCAAATTCACCCCTCCACTTT. Amino acids: CASSLSSNSPLHF.

The chain couples TRBV7-6 to TRBJ1-3; 9 bases fit TRBD1. CDR3 length: 16 amino acids. The germline gives CDR1 SGHVS, CDR2 FNYEAQ. The ends lost 3 bases at V and 2 bases at J; junction bases unmatched: 5. The CDR3 coding sequence is TGTGCCAGCAGCTTGATACAGGGGGCGACTGGAAACACCATATATTTT. Its translation: CASSLIQGATGNTIYF.

This clone was picked up a small number of times. This chain uses TRBV11-2 with TRBJ2-1, with D unresolved. This CDR3 is built from 12 residues. V lost 5 bases and J 7 bases, leaving 9 bases between the germline ends. Germline-derived CDR1 and CDR2 are SGHAT and FQNNGV. CDR3 nucleotide sequence: TGTGCCAGCAGCCACCGTTGGAATGAGCAGTTCTTC. It specifies CASSHRWNEQFF.

The gene calls are TRBV7-8 and TRBJ1-1; TRBD1 aligns across 7 bases. There are 15 residues in the CDR3. Per germline, CDR1 SGHVS and CDR2 FQNEAQ. V gave up 3 bases and J gave up 1 base; unmatched junction bases: 5. The CDR3 sequence: CASSFGRTGNTEAFF. The CDR3 region has the DNA TGTGCCAGCAGCTTTGGGAGGACAGGGAACACTGAAGCTTTCTTT.